The T cell receptor beta chain under discussion was sequenced for a study of blood T cell repertoires in COVID-19. Study information: Sites in the United States, Italy and Spain provided acute and convalescent COVID-19 samples. From T cells, B-cell-depleted T cells, or PBMCs came the material, which was cDNA or gDNA.

Germline V gene sequence: CDR1 SGHTA, CDR2 FQGNSA. V shed 5 bases and J 9 bases; nucleotides not matched to a gene: 10. The CDR3 is 15 amino acids. Only one count was recorded for this clone. Per the authors' pipeline: Reference gene primers were amplified, and this amplification served to estimate nucleated cell counts. Assay used: immunoSEQ multiplex PCR; TCRdb lists only in-frame clones, some missing. V, J and clone size reflect that table, while D and trimming were determined from the DNA. The sample has under 200,000 clones; approximately 84% are singletons. This sequence joins TRBV7-2 and TRBJ2-2, with 9 bases fitting TRBD2. This clonotype originated in a man between 35 and 55 years old who had recovered from COVID-19. Material: peripheral blood. CDR3 region: CASSPALGLARELFF. CDR3 nucleotides: TGTGCCAGCAGCCCCGCCCTGGGACTAGCCCGGGAGCTGTTTTTT.